This T cell receptor beta chain was identified in a study of beta chain features in type 1 diabetes. General study findings and limits: In every one of the four CD4+ subsets, TCRB CDR3s were moderately but significantly shorter in Type 1 diabetes patients.

TCRB transcripts that were expressed got sequenced, as all of the isolated RNA had been reverse transcribed. Sequencing was performed with immunoSEQ multiplex PCR; in TCRdb, only in-frame clones are kept and a portion is missing. The sample carries 15,000 to 20,000 clones, 50% recorded once. Of note for this clone: Its matching antigen is unknown.

This TCR was recovered from a man between 18 and 35 years old in good health. The sequencing input was stem cell memory CD4+ T cells from blood.

The CDR3 reads CASSPRPGGGYTF. CDR3 nucleotide sequence: TGTGCCAGCAGCCCGCGTCCGGGGGGAGGCTACACCTTC. The chain uses TRBV14 and TRBJ1-2; weak D call: TRBD1 (5 bases). From germline, CDR1 is SGHDN and CDR2 FVKESK. The CDR3 covers 13 residues. V was pared by 4 bases and J by 8 bases, with 14 bases between. The whole variable domain, remainder taken from reference TRBV14 and TRBJ1-2, is EAGVTQFPSHSVIEKGQTVTLRCDPISGHDNLYWYRRVMGKEIKFLLHFVKESKQDESGMPNNRFLAERTGGTYSTLKVQPAELEDSGVYFCASSPRPGGGYTFGSGTRLTVV.